The 19 T cell receptor beta chains below all came from one sample that was sequenced in a study of cytomegalovirus exposure and HLA in healthy donors (dated by TCRdb to about 2017). Library construction relied on the immunoSEQ multiplex PCR assay. For the multiplex PCR, a mixture combining 60 forward primers for TCR Vbeta segments and 13 reverse primers for TCR Jbeta segments was used. As stored in TCRdb, this immuneACCESS dataset retains in-frame rearrangements with V and J assigned. A fraction of the clones does not appear; measured against another copy, unresolved V genes explain less than half of the discrepancy, and the remainder lacks a known reason. The sample table contains under 170,000 clones; only one count was recorded for 60% to 85% of them. The ten top clones hold roughly 6% of the sample. Sequenced: PBMCs. Source of these receptors: a man aged 50-60 years in good health and CMV-seropositive.

V usage is TRBV5-1 and J usage is TRBJ2-5, with TRBD2 matching 14 bases. Germline values: CDR1 SGHRS, CDR2 YFSETQ. This CDR3 region has 18 residues. V gave up 2 bases and J gave up 1 base; unmatched junction bases: 7. The CDR3 region has the DNA TGCGCCAGCAGCTTCGGGACTAGCGGGAGAGGGGGCCAAGAGACCCAGTACTTC. Translated: CASSFGTSGRGGQETQYF.

V usage is TRBV29-1 and J usage is TRBJ2-7; 12 bases are a match to TRBD1. J was trimmed by 4 bases and V by 7 bases; bases with no gene match: 8. The germline CDR1 and CDR2 sequences are SQVTM and ANQGSEA. This CDR3 spans 14 amino acids. CDR3: CSAEGTGGKYEQYF. CDR3 in DNA: TGCAGCGCCGAAGGGACAGGGGGCAAATACGAGCAGTACTTC.

The gene calls are TRBV29-1 and TRBJ2-1, with 8 bases aligning to TRBD1. The CDR3 has 13 amino acids. Germline V gene data show CDR1 as SQVTM and CDR2 as ANQGSEA. V lost 5 bases to trimming and J lost 4 bases; unmatched junction nucleotides: 4. The DNA for the CDR3 is TGCAGCGTTAACAGGGGGTGGTACAATGAGCAGTTCTTC. Amino acid sequence: CSVNRGWYNEQFF.

The rearrangement uses TRBV2 and TRBJ2-2, with unresolved D. CDR1 is SNHLY, CDR2 FYNNEI, per germline. Trimming cost V 3 bases and J 5 bases, with 4 bases left between them. This CDR3 is 12 amino acids long. CDR3 in DNA: TGTGCCAGCAGTGATTATACCGGGGAGCTGTTTTTT. As protein: CASSDYTGELFF.

V is TRBV5-1 and J is TRBJ2-2, with unresolved D. The CDR3 runs to 17 residues. V gave up 4 bases and J gave up 0 bases, with 16 bases separating them. CDR1 is SGHRS and CDR2 is YFSETQ in the germline V gene. The CDR3 region is CASSAMTTLSNTGELFF. DNA of the CDR3: TGCGCCAGCAGCGCAATGACAACTCTTTCGAACACCGGGGAGCTGTTTTTT.

The chain has TRBV6-6 and TRBJ1-4; 8 bases match TRBD1. V shed 4 bases and J 8 bases; nucleotides not matched to a gene: 9. Germline CDR1 is MNHNY and CDR2 is SVGAGI (reference sequence). The CDR3 sequence is 15 residues long. CDR3 amino acids: CASSFDRQGYEKLFF. CDR3 coding DNA: TGTGCCAGCAGTTTCGACCGACAGGGGTACGAAAAACTGTTTTTT.

J is TRBJ1-5 and V is TRBV27, with TRBD1 as a possible D gene (5 bases). Trimming pared 2 bases from V and 6 bases from J, leaving 14 bases between. From germline, CDR1 is MNHEY and CDR2 SMNVEV (reference sequence). CDR3 size: 15 residues. The DNA for the CDR3 is TGTGCCAGCAGTTTACATGGGCAGGGCGGTCAGCCCCAGCATTTT. This codes for CASSLHGQGGQPQHF.

The J gene is TRBJ2-7, the V gene TRBV4-1, with 7 positions matching TRBD2. The germline V gene has CDR1 MGHRA and CDR2 YSYEKL. V trimming: 1 base; J trimming: 1 base; junction bases outside the gene matches: 4. The CDR3 extends over 15 amino acids. The CDR3 nucleotides read TGCGCCAGCAGCCAAGTGCGGGAGAGTTCCTACGAGCAGTACTTC. This sequence encodes CASSQVRESSYEQYF.

This clone was seen a handful of times. CDR3: CASSGRREKPWETQYF. The CDR3 DNA is TGTGCCAGCAGCGGTCGACGGGAAAAGCCGTGGGAGACCCAGTACTTC. The chain links TRBV7-8 to TRBJ2-5; D perhaps matches TRBD2 (5 bases). V dropped 5 bases and J dropped 5 bases, with 21 bases sitting between them. Per the germline V gene, CDR1 is SGHVS and CDR2 is FQNEAQ. The CDR3 sequence is 16 residues long.

The chain recombines TRBV5-6 with TRBJ2-2, with D possibly being TRBD2 (5 bases). The germline CDR1 and CDR2 sequences are SGHDT and YYEEEE. This CDR3 is built from 14 residues. Trimming cost V 0 bases and J 4 bases, with 7 bases left between them. CDR3 in amino acids: CASSLGLPTGELFF. Here the CDR3 DNA reads TGTGCCAGCAGCTTGGGACTACCCACCGGGGAGCTGTTTTTT. Combining the CDR3 with reference TRBV5-6 and TRBJ2-2 gives the whole variable domain DAGVTQSPTHLIKTRGQQVTLRCSPKSGHDTVSWYQQALGQGPQFIFQYYEEEERQRGNFPDRFSGHQFPNYSSELNVNALLLGDSALYLCASSLGLPTGELFFGEGSRLTVL.

This rearrangement joins TRBV6-4 to TRBJ2-3; D is unclear. The germline gives CDR1 MRHNA, CDR2 SNTAGT. The CDR3 runs 13 residues. With 4 bases removed from V and 8 bases from J, the gap between germline ends came to 13 bases. The CDR3 nucleotides read TGTGCCAGCAGTGTTGACCTCCGCGGTACGCAGTATTTT. Its protein is CASSVDLRGTQYF.

This chain connects TRBV2 to TRBJ2-7; a possible D gene is TRBD2 (5 bases). CDR1 SNHLY and CDR2 FYNNEI come from the germline V gene. Trimming left V 3 bases short and J 2 bases short, with 11 bases between. This CDR3 spans 14 amino acids. The CDR3 loop reads CASSDYRAAYEQYF. The CDR3 DNA follows: TGTGCCAGCAGTGATTACAGAGCGGCCTACGAGCAGTACTTC.

V usage is TRBV29-1 and J usage is TRBJ2-3, with TRBD2 matching 8 bases. CDR3 size: 12 residues. The junction had 1 base not matched to a gene; V was cut back by 7 bases and J by 1 base. Germline V lookup: CDR1 SQVTM, CDR2 ANQGSEA. For the CDR3, the DNA is TGCAGCGAGACTAGCGGCACAGATACGCAGTATTTT. This sequence encodes CSETSGTDTQYF.

Here the CDR3 DNA reads TGTGCCAGCAGCTTGGTCGGTCATGAGCAGTTCTTC. This sequence encodes CASSLVGHEQFF. The rearrangement joins TRBV5-4 to TRBJ2-1, with unresolved D. Germline CDR1 and CDR2: SGHNT and YYREEE (reference sequence). Trimming took 0 bases from V and 8 from J, leaving 6 bases between them. The CDR3 consists of 12 residues.

The chain has TRBV29-1 and TRBJ2-7, with a possible D match to TRBD1 (5 bases). The CDR3 is 13 amino acids. V was clipped by 0 bases and J by 1 base, with 7 bases between them. CDR1 is SQVTM, CDR2 ANQGSEA, per germline. The CDR3 sequence is CSVEDRESYEQYF. The CDR3, as DNA: TGCAGCGTTGAAGACAGGGAATCCTACGAGCAGTACTTC.

V gene TRBV4-1 combines with J gene TRBJ2-5; TRBD1 is a possible D gene (6 bases). Germline V gene data show CDR1 as MGHRA and CDR2 as YSYEKL. The germline V and J ends were trimmed by 4 bases and 1 base, with 13 bases remaining between them. The CDR3 is made up of 15 amino acids. CDR3 region: CASSRDQDSQETQYF. The DNA of the CDR3 is TGCGCCAGCAGCCGAGACCAGGACAGCCAAGAGACCCAGTACTTC.

The chain employs TRBV27 and TRBJ2-7, with D perhaps TRBD1 (6 bases). The V gene lost 5 bases and the J gene lost 4 bases, with 15 bases spanning the gap. CDR3 size: 14 residues. Germline assignment: CDR1 MNHEY and CDR2 SMNVEV (reference sequence). In nucleotides, the CDR3 is TGTGCCAGCAGTCCGAACCGGGACAAATACGAGCAGTACTTC. Translation gives CASSPNRDKYEQYF.

The chain joins TRBV7-3 to TRBJ2-2; D gene unclear. Per the germline V gene, CDR1 is SGHTA and CDR2 is FQGTGA. V dropped 6 bases and J dropped 3 bases, with 11 bases sitting between them. The CDR3 is 14 amino acids. The CDR3 DNA reads TGTGCCAGCAGTCCAACACAGTACACCGGGGAGCTGTTTTTT. It encodes CASSPTQYTGELFF.

The gene calls are TRBV27 and TRBJ2-1, with 9 bases aligning to TRBD2. In germline, CDR1 is MNHEY, CDR2 SMNVEV (reference sequence). The CDR3 loop spans 17 amino acids. V was pared by 3 bases and J by 7 bases, with 13 bases of the junction left unmatched. The CDR3 protein is CASSFGHGREGRNEQFF. DNA of the CDR3: TGTGCCAGCAGTTTTGGCCATGGGCGGGAGGGCCGGAATGAGCAGTTCTTC.